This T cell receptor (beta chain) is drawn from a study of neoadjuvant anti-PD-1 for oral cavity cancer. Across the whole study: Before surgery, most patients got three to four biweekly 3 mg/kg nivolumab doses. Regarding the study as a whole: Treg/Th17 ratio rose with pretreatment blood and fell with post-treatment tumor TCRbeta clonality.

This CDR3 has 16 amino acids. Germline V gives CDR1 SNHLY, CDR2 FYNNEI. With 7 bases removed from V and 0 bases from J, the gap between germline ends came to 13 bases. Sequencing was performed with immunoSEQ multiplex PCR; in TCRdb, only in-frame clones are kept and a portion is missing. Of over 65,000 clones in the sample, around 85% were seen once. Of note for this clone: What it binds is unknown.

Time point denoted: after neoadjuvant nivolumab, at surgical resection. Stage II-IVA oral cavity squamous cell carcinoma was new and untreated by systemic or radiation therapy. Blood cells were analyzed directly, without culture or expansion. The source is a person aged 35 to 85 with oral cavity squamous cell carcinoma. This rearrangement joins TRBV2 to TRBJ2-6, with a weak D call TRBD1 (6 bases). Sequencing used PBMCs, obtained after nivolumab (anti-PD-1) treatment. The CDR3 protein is CASTSDSLSGANVLTF. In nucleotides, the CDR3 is TGTGCCAGCACCTCGGACAGCCTCTCTGGGGCCAACGTCCTGACTTTC.